These 8 T cell receptor beta chains were sequenced from one sample in a study of shared clonotypes between healthy human individuals. Data came from immunoSEQ multiplex PCR; TCRdb stores just in-frame clones and leaves some out. The sample comprises roughly 510,000 clones, nearly 80% of which are singletons, and approximately 12% rests with the top ten. Material for sequencing was PBMCs. All receptors come from a middle-aged woman in good health. Some clones in this sample may be carry-over from other donors' samples.

Only a few counts were recorded for this clone. The V and J genes are TRBV5-5 and TRBJ2-7; D unresolved. The CDR3 consists of 13 residues. Germline lookup yields CDR1 SGHKS and CDR2 YYEKEE (reference sequence). The V and J ends lost 7 bases and 3 bases respectively, with 14 bases between them. This CDR3 reads CASGREAFYEQYF. The CDR3, as DNA: TGTGCCAGCGGAAGGGAAGCTTTCTACGAGCAGTACTTC.

The chain combines TRBV27 with TRBJ2-5; perhaps TRBD1 as D (6 bases). Germline values: CDR1 MNHEY, CDR2 SMNVEV (reference sequence). The CDR3 is 12 amino acids. Between the trimmed V and J ends, which lost 7 bases and 7 bases, there was a span of 13 bases. The CDR3 DNA sequence: TGTGCCAGCAACTCACTAGGGGGGACCCAGTACTTC. Protein sequence: CASNSLGGTQYF.

The CDR3 here is CASSLVTGGETDTQYF. The DNA of the CDR3 is TGCGCCAGCAGCTTGGTAACAGGGGGGGAAACAGATACGCAGTATTTT. The chain joins TRBV5-1 to TRBJ2-3; D may be TRBD1 (8 bases). Germline CDR1 reads SGHRS; CDR2 reads YFSETQ. Trimming cost V 0 bases and J 3 bases, with 14 bases left between them. The CDR3 runs 16 residues.

The chain recombines TRBV6-5 with TRBJ2-2; the D gene could be TRBD1 or TRBD2 (5 bases each). V was pared by 2 bases and J by 7 bases, with 11 bases between. The CDR3 has 14 amino acids. Germline lookup yields CDR1 MNHEY and CDR2 SVGAGI. Here the CDR3 reads CASSYGGGSGELFF. CDR3 DNA: TGTGCCAGCAGTTACGGTGGGGGAAGCGGGGAGCTGTTTTTT.

The chain joins TRBV7-6 to TRBJ2-7; TRBD1 matches at 10 bases. The J segment lost 6 bases and the V segment lost 2 bases, leaving 4 bases of the junction unmatched. The CDR3 totals 14 residues. The germline CDR1 and CDR2 sequences are SGHVS and FNYEAQ. The CDR3 protein is CASSLRDRGSEQYF. The DNA for the CDR3 is TGTGCCAGCAGCTTAAGGGACAGGGGTAGCGAGCAGTACTTC.

This sequence joins TRBV4-3 and TRBJ2-7, with 10 bases aligning to TRBD2. The length of the CDR3 is 18 residues. Germline CDR1 reads LGHNA; CDR2 reads YSLEER. V lost 0 bases to trimming and J lost 3 bases; unmatched junction nucleotides: 11. The CDR3 region has the DNA TGCGCCAGCAGCCAAGATTTGATAACTAGCGGGAACCTCTACGAGCAGTACTTC. Translated: CASSQDLITSGNLYEQYF.

Ten or more counts support this clone. V gene TRBV10-3 combines with J gene TRBJ1-1, with 9 bases aligning to TRBD1. This CDR3 region has 13 residues. With 9 bases clipped from V and 7 bases from J, the junction kept 9 bases outside the gene matches. CDR1 and CDR2 (germline): ENHRY, SYGVKD. The chain's CDR3 is CAISGGTGLEAFF. CDR3 coding DNA: TGTGCCATATCAGGGGGGACAGGGCTTGAAGCTTTCTTT.

This clone was counted a few times. This chain joins TRBV7-2 and TRBJ1-2, with 8 positions matching TRBD1. V shed 6 bases and J 8 bases; nucleotides not matched to a gene: 11. The CDR3 runs 14 residues. Germline V lookup: CDR1 SGHTA, CDR2 FQGNSA. The CDR3 coding sequence is TGTGCCAGCAGTCCTTCCCAGGGGGCGCGGGGCTACACCTTC. It encodes CASSPSQGARGYTF. Complete variable domain (other parts from reference TRBV7-2 and TRBJ1-2): GAGVSQSPSNKVTEKGKDVELRCDPISGHTALYWYRQSLGQGLEFLIYFQGNSAPDKSGLPSDRFSAERTGGSVSTLTIQRTQQEDSAVYLCASSPSQGARGYTFGSGTRLTVV.